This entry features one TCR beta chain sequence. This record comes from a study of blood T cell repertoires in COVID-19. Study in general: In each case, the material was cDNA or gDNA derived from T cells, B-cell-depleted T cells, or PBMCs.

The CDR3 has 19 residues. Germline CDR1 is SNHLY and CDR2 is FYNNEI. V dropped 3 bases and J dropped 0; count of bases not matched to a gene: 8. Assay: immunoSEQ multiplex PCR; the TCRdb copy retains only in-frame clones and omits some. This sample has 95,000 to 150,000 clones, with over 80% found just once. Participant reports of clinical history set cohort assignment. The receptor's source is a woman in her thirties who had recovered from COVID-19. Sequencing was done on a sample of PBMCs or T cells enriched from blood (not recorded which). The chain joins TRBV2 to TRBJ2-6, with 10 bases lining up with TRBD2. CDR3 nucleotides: TGTGCCAGCAGTGATGCCGGGACTAGCGAAAGCTCTGGGGCCAACGTCCTGACTTTC. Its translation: CASSDAGTSESSGANVLTF.